Listed here are 9 T cell receptor beta chains from one sample, sequenced in a study of blood T cell repertoires in COVID-19. Produced via immunoSEQ multiplex PCR; TCRdb's table is partial and in-frame only. The sample records roughly 170,000 clones, about 88% being singletons. The sequenced sample was peripheral blood. The receptors originated from a woman aged 45-65 years with COVID-19, enrolled during active disease.

This chain's CDR3 is CASSLRDRGGEQYF. For the CDR3, the DNA is TGTGCCAGCAGTTTACGGGACAGGGGGGGAGAGCAGTACTTC. The J gene is TRBJ2-7, the V gene TRBV27; 11 bases are shared with TRBD1. The CDR3 totals 14 residues. Trimming took 2 bases from V and 7 from J; bases not matched to a gene: 4. CDR1 and CDR2 (germline): MNHEY, SMNVEV (reference sequence).

The rearrangement links TRBV10-3 to TRBJ2-1, with a tentative D call TRBD2 (6 bases). Germline-derived CDR1 and CDR2 are ENHRY and SYGVKD. Between the trimmed V and J ends, which lost 6 bases and 6 bases, there was a span of 15 bases. This CDR3 region has 14 residues. DNA for the CDR3: TGTGCCATCAGCCCCGGGAGCGAGGGCAATGAGCAGTTCTTC. Its translation is CAISPGSEGNEQFF.

The chain employs TRBV27 and TRBJ1-6; tentative D call: TRBD1 (6 bases). CDR3 size: 14 residues. V was trimmed by 3 bases and J by 6 bases, leaving 9 bases between them. From germline, CDR1 is MNHEY and CDR2 SMNVEV (reference sequence). In DNA, the CDR3 is TGTGCCAGCAGTTTCTTACAGGGTAATTCACCCCTCCACTTT. Protein sequence: CASSFLQGNSPLHF.

V gene TRBV5-4 combines with J gene TRBJ2-7, with 10 bases that match TRBD2. The CDR3 sequence is 13 residues long. V lost 4 bases and J lost 4; bases outside the gene matches: 2. Germline-derived CDR1 and CDR2 are SGHNT and YYREEE (reference sequence). DNA for the CDR3: TGTGCCAGCAGCGCTAGCGGGGGTTACGAGCAGTACTTC. As protein: CASSASGGYEQYF.

V gene TRBV6-5 combines with J gene TRBJ2-1, with 8 bases identical to TRBD2. Germline loops: CDR1 MNHEY, CDR2 SVGAGI. This CDR3 spans 13 amino acids. The V gene end was trimmed by 9 bases and the J gene end by 2 bases; junction bases not matched to a gene: 3. In nucleotides, the CDR3 is TGTGCCAGAAAGCGGGGGACCTACAATGAGCAGTTCTTC. It codes for CARKRGTYNEQFF.

The genes are TRBV7-9 and TRBJ1-1; D is undetermined. Trimming removed 8 bases at V and 2 bases at J, with 6 bases between. Germline V CDR1 and CDR2: SEHNR, FQNEAQ (reference sequence). The CDR3 length is 11 residues. The CDR3 region has the DNA TGTGCCAGCCTATTAAACACTGAAGCTTTCTTT. It translates to CASLLNTEAFF.

CDR3: CASSQGAYQPQHF. DNA for the CDR3: TGTGCCAGCAGCCAGGGGGCGTATCAGCCCCAGCATTTT. This chain joins TRBV7-9 and TRBJ1-5; the match to TRBD1 covers 8 bases. CDR3 length: 13 amino acids. Germline V gene lookup returns CDR1 SEHNR and CDR2 FQNEAQ (reference sequence). The V and J ends lost 5 bases and 5 bases, in that order; junction bases with no gene match: 2.

This clone was seen only a few times. The V call is TRBV7-9, the J call TRBJ1-2; D call uncertain. This CDR3 is built from 14 residues. V gave up 1 base and J gave up 8 bases, with 14 bases separating them. In germline, CDR1 is SEHNR, CDR2 FQNEAQ (reference sequence). CDR3 nucleotides: TGTGCCAGCAGCTTAGAGGTGGGAGTCATGGGCTACACCTTC. It yields the protein CASSLEVGVMGYTF.

A single count supports this clone. The chain employs TRBV10-3 and TRBJ2-3; 8 nucleotides agree with TRBD2. This CDR3 is 13 amino acids long. V shed 11 bases, J shed 1 base, and the junction held 5 bases outside the gene matches. Per the germline V gene, CDR1 is ENHRY and CDR2 is SYGVKD. The CDR3 spells CALRGGGTDTQYF. The CDR3 DNA sequence: TGTGCCCTACGGGGGGGCGGCACAGATACGCAGTATTTT.